The 2 T cell receptor beta chains below come from one sample, sequenced in a study of T cells in Graves' hyperthyroidism and ophthalmopathy. The TCR beta CDR3 regions underwent amplification using RNA transcripts as the source. Initially, a first-round RT-PCR of the TCR CDR3 employed the HTBI primer set. TCRdb reprocessed the multiplex PCR reads with MiXCR, giving one entry per CDR3 protein. The data contain more than 650,000 distinct CDR3 sequences, about 15% of them singletons. The specimen was blood. These receptors were taken from a woman aged 18-29 years with Graves' hyperthyroidism.

This clonotype was detected many times. This chain joins TRBV20-1 and TRBJ2-1; D may be TRBD2 (6 bases). CDR3 size: 14 residues. The germline CDR1 and CDR2 sequences are DFQATT and SNEGSKA (reference sequence). V shed 3 bases and J shed 7 bases, with 16 bases lying between them. The CDR3: CSARGGDARNEQFF. CDR3 nucleotide sequence: TGCAGTGCTAGGGGCGGGGACGCCCGAAATGAGCAGTTCTTC.

This clonotype has ten or more counts. The chain joins TRBV24-1 to TRBJ2-1; D is unresolved. Germline lookup yields CDR1 KGHDR and CDR2 SFDVKD. Trimming took off 6 bases at V and 0 bases at J, with 11 bases between the two ends. This CDR3 is built from 15 residues. For the CDR3, the DNA is TGTGCCACCAGTAAAAACCCGAGCTCCTACAATGAGCAGTTCTTC. Protein sequence: CATSKNPSSYNEQFF.